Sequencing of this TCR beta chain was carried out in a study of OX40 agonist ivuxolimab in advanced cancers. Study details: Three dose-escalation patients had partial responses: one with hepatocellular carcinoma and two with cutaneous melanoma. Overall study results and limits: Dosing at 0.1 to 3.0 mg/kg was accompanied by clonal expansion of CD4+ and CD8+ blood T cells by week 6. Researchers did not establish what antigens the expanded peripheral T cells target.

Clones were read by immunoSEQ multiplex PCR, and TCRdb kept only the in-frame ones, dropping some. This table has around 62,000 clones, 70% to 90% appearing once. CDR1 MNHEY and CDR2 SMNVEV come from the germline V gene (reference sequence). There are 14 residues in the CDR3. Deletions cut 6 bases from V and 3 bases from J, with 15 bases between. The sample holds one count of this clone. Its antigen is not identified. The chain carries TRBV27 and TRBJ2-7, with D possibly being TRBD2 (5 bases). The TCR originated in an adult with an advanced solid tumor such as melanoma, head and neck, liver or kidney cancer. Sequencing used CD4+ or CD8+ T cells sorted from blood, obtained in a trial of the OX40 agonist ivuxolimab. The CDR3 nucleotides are TGTGCCAGCAGCCCCGGGGTCAGAGTCTACGAGCAGTACTTC. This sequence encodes CASSPGVRVYEQYF.